At least ten counts were recorded for the clone carrying this TCR beta chain. The target antigen is unknown. J was trimmed by 4 bases and V by 3 bases; bases with no gene match: 18. CDR1 and CDR2 from the germline V gene are SNHLY and FYNNEI. The CDR3 is made up of 19 amino acids. The record originates from a study of T cells in Graves' hyperthyroidism and ophthalmopathy. Stable hyperthyroidism: no ophthalmopathy progression over 18 months of follow-up. Any patient presenting with uncontrolled infection, other autoimmune disease, pregnancy or lactation was left out. General study points: Blood also showed most of the thyroid clonotypes that were expanded above 0.001.

The TCR beta CDR3 regions underwent amplification using RNA transcripts as the source. Carried out on the TCR CDR3, a first-round RT-PCR used the HTBI primer set. TCRdb redid the calling of the multiplex PCR reads with MiXCR, one entry per CDR3 protein. The sample lists hundreds of thousands of distinct CDR3 sequences; around 16% were seen once. Sequenced input: blood. This rearrangement joins TRBV2 to TRBJ2-7, with 10 bases that match TRBD2. The receptor's source is a woman in her twenties or thirties with Graves' hyperthyroidism. DNA of the CDR3: TGTGCCAGCAGTGACGGTACGGGACTAGCGTCCCGGAGTGGTTACGAGCAGTACTTC. Encoded protein: CASSDGTGLASRSGYEQYF. Based on the CDR3 plus reference TRBV2 and TRBJ2-7, the full variable domain is EPEVTQTPSHQVTQMGQEVILRCVPISNHLYFYWYRQILGQKVEFLVSFYNNEISEKSEIFDDQFSVERPDGSNFTLKIRSTKLEDSAMYFCASSDGTGLASRSGYEQYFGPGTRLTVT.